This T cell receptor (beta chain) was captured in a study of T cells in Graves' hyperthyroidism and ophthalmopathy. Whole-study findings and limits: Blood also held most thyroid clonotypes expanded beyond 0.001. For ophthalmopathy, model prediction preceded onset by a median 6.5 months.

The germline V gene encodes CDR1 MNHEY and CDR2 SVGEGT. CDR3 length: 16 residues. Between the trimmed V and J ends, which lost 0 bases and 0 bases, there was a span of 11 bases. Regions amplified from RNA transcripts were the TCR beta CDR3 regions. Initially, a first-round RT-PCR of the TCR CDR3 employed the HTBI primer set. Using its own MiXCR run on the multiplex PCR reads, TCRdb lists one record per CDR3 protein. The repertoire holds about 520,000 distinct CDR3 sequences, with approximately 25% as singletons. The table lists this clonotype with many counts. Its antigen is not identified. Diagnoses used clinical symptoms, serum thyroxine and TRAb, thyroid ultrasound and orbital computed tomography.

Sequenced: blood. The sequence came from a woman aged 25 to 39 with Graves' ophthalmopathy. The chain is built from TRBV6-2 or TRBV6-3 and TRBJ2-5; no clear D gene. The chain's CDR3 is CASSYSMDGHQETQYF. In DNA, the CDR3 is TGTGCCAGCAGTTACTCGATGGACGGACACCAAGAGACCCAGTACTTC.